The 5 T cell receptor beta chains given below trace back to one sample, sequenced in a study of Ad26.COV2.S vaccination and SARS-CoV-2 variants. Treatment reported: around 19 received Ad26.COV2.S at low or high dose, single or two shots; 5 received placebo; per-sample allocation not given. At day 63 after the first vaccine or placebo injection, samples were drawn. Here immunoSEQ multiplex PCR was the method, and the copy in TCRdb shows in-frame clones only, minus some. The table includes more than 300,000 clones, around four fifths detected once. The sequencing here drew on peripheral blood, taken in a trial of Ad26.COV2.S vaccine versus placebo. The receptors stem from a person between 18 and 65 years old who received the Ad26.COV2.S COVID-19 vaccine or a placebo.

The V call is TRBV4-1, the J call TRBJ1-5; possible D gene TRBD1, 5 bases. The germline CDR1 and CDR2 sequences are MGHRA and YSYEKL. This CDR3 is 17 amino acids long. The V end was cut by 5 bases, the J end by 1 base, with 18 bases between. CDR3 region: CASSWGRGRVSNQPQHF. The DNA for the CDR3 is TGCGCCAGCAGCTGGGGTCGGGGACGAGTAAGCAATCAGCCCCAGCATTTT.

This rearrangement joins TRBV28 to TRBJ1-2; 8 bases are shared with TRBD1. V was pared by 9 bases and J by 0 bases, with 3 bases of the junction left unmatched. The CDR3 spans 13 residues. Germline-derived CDR1 and CDR2 are MDHEN and SYDVKM. This CDR3 reads CASQDRANYGYTF. The CDR3 DNA reads TGTGCCAGTCAGGACAGGGCTAACTATGGCTACACCTTC.

This clone is a singleton in its sample. The DNA of the CDR3 is TGTGCCAGCTCACCCCCCGGACGTGAGACCCAGTACTTC. The encoded protein is CASSPPGRETQYF. The V call is TRBV18, the J call TRBJ2-5, with unresolved D. V gave up 3 bases and J gave up 5 bases, with 10 bases separating them. This CDR3 region has 13 residues. Per the germline V gene, CDR1 is KGHSH and CDR2 is LQKENI.

V is TRBV5-6 and J is TRBJ2-1, with 9 bases lining up with TRBD2. Trimming at V came to 4 bases and at J to 6 bases, leaving 8 bases not matched to a gene. Germline V gene sequence: CDR1 SGHDT, CDR2 YYEEEE. This CDR3 contains 15 residues. The DNA of the CDR3 is TGTGCCAGCAGCCGCAGGGGCGGGGGGGGCAATGAGCAGTTCTTC. Translation: CASSRRGGGGNEQFF.

V and J are TRBV19 and TRBJ2-1; no clear D. The ends were cut back, 7 bases at V and 7 bases at J, with 8 bases in the middle. This CDR3 has 11 amino acids. The germline gives CDR1 LNHDA, CDR2 SQIVND (reference sequence). CDR3 DNA sequence: TGTGCCAGTACACAGTTAAATGAGCAGTTCTTC. Translating it yields CASTQLNEQFF.